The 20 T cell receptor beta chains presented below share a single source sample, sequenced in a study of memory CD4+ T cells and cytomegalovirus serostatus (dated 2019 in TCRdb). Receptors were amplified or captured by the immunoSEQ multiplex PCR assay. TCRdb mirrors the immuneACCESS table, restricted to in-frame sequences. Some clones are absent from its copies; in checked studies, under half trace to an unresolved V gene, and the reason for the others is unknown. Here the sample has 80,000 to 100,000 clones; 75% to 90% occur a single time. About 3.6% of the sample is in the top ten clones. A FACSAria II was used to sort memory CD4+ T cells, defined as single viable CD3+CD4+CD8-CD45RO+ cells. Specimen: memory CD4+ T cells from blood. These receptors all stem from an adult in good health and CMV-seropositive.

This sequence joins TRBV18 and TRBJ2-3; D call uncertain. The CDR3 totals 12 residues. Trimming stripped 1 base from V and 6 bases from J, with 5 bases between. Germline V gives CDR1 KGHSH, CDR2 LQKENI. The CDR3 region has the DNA TGTGCCAGCTCACCACGGGCGGATACGCAGTATTTT. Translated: CASSPRADTQYF.

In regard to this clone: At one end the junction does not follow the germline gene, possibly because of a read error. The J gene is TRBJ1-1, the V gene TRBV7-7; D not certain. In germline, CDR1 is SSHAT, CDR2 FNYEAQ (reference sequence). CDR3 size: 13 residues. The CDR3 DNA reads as TGTGCTAGCAGCATGGGCCCGGGGAGGCGAGCTTTCTTT. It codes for CASSMGPGRRAFF.

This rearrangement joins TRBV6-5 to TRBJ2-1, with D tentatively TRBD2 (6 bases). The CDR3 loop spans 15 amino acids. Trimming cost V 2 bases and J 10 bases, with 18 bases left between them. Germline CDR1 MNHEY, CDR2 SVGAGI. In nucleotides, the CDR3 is TGTGCCAGCAGTTACGTTGGGGGAGGTCGTTGGGAGCAGTTCTTC. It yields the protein CASSYVGGGRWEQFF.

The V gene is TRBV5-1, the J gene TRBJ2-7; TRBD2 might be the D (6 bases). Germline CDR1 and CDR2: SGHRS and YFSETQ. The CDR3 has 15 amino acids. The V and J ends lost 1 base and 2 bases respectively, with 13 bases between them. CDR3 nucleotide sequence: TGCGCCAGCAGCTTGTCGGGGGATATCGCCTACGAGCAGTACTTC. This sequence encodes CASSLSGDIAYEQYF.

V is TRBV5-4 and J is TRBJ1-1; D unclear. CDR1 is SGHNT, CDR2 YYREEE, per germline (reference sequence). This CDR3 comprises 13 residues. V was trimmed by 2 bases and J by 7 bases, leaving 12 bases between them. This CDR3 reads CASSLDYGFEAFF. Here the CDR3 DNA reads TGTGCCAGCAGCTTAGATTACGGGTTTGAAGCTTTCTTT.

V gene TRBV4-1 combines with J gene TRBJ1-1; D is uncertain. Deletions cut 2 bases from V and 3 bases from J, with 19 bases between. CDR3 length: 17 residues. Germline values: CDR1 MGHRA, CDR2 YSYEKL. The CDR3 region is CASSQRGPPFPYTEAFF. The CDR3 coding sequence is TGCGCCAGCAGCCAACGGGGTCCACCGTTCCCTTACACTGAAGCTTTCTTT.

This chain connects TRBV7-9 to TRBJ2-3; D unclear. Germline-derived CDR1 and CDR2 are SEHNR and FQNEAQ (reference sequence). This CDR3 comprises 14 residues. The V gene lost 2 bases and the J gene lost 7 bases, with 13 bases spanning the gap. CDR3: CASSLFGPVYTQYF. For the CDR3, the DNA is TGTGCCAGCAGCTTATTCGGCCCGGTGTATACGCAGTATTTT. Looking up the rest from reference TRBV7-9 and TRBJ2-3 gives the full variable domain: DTGVSQNPRHKITKRGQNVTFRCDPISEHNRLYWYRQTLGQGPEFLTYFQNEAQLEKSRLLSDRFSAERPKGSFSTLEIQRTEQGDSAMYLCASSLFGPVYTQYFGPGTRLTVL.

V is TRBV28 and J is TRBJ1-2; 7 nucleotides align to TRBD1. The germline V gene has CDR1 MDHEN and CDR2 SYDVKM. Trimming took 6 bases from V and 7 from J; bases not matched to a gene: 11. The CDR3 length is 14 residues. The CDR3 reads CASRLPTGVGGYTF. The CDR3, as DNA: TGTGCCAGCAGACTCCCCACAGGGGTAGGTGGCTACACCTTC.

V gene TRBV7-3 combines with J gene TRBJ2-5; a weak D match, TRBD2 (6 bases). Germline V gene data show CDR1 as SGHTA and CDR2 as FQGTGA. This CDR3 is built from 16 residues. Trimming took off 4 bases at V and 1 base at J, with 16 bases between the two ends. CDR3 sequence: CASSSAPGVGQETQYF. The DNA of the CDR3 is TGTGCCAGCAGCTCAGCCCCGGGGGTGGGCCAAGAGACCCAGTACTTC. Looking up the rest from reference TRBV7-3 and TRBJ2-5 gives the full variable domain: GAGVSQTPSNKVTEKGKYVELRCDPISGHTALYWYRQSLGQGPEFLIYFQGTGAADDSGLPNDRFFAVRPEGSVSTLKIQRTERGDSAVYLCASSSAPGVGQETQYFGPGTRLLVL.

The CDR3 sequence is CASSPGPYIYGYTF. CDR3 coding DNA: TGTGCCAGCTCGCCAGGTCCTTATATCTATGGCTACACCTTC. This chain joins TRBV18 and TRBJ1-2; D is uncertain. The germline V gene encodes CDR1 KGHSH and CDR2 LQKENI. Trimming removed 6 bases from V and 4 bases from J, with 15 bases in between. The CDR3 runs to 14 residues.

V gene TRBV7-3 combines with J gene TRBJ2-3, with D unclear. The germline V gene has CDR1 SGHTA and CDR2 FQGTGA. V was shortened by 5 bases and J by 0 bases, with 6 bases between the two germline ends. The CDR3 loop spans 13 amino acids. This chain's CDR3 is CASSKTSTDTQYF. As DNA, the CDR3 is TGTGCCAGCAGCAAGACTAGCACAGATACGCAGTATTTT. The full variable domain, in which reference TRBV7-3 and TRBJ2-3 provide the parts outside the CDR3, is GAGVSQTPSNKVTEKGKYVELRCDPISGHTALYWYRQSLGQGPEFLIYFQGTGAADDSGLPNDRFFAVRPEGSVSTLKIQRTERGDSAVYLCASSKTSTDTQYFGPGTRLTVL.

DNA for the CDR3: TGTGCCAGCTCACCACAACAGGGGACCAATCAGCCCCAGCATTTT. This sequence encodes CASSPQQGTNQPQHF. The V call is TRBV18, the J call TRBJ1-5, with TRBD1 matching over 7 bases. The CDR3 is 15 amino acids. Germline CDR1 and CDR2: KGHSH and LQKENI. J gave up 3 bases and V 1 base, and 3 bases lay outside the gene matches. The complete variable domain, with remaining parts taken from reference TRBV18 and TRBJ1-5, reads NAGVMQNPRHLVRRRGQEARLRCSPMKGHSHVYWYRQLPEEGLKFMVYLQKENIIDESGMPKERFSAEFPKEGPSILRIQQVVRGDSAAYFCASSPQQGTNQPQHFGDGTRLSIL.

The CDR3 coding sequence is TGTGCCAGCAGCCCGTGGGCTAGCGGCGGCAATGAGCAGTTCTTC. The encoded protein is CASSPWASGGNEQFF. The chain uses TRBV9 and TRBJ2-1; the match to TRBD2 covers 7 bases. The CDR3 totals 15 residues. Per germline, CDR1 SGDLS and CDR2 YYNGEE. With V trimmed by 4 bases and J by 6 bases, 10 bases remained unmatched.

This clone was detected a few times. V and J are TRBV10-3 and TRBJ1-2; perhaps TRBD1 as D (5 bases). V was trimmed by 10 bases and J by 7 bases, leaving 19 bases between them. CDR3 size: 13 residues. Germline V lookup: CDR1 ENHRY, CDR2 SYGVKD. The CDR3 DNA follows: TGTGCCACCGGGGACGGGCCTGATGCTGGCTACACCTTC. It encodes CATGDGPDAGYTF.

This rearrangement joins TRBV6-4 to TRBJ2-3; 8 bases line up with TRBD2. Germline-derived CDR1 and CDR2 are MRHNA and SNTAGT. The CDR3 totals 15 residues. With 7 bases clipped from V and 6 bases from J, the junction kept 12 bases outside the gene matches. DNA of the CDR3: TGTGCCAGCAAGAAAGCGGGAGCGGCCTGGGATACGCAGTATTTT. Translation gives CASKKAGAAWDTQYF.

In DNA form, the CDR3 reads TGTGCCAGCAGCTTAGGTCGCTCAGATACGCAGTATTTT. Translated: CASSLGRSDTQYF. The chain combines TRBV7-6 with TRBJ2-3, with D hard to call. Germline V gene sequence: CDR1 SGHVS, CDR2 FNYEAQ. The CDR3 length is 13 residues. Trimming removed 1 base at V and 4 bases at J, with 6 bases between.

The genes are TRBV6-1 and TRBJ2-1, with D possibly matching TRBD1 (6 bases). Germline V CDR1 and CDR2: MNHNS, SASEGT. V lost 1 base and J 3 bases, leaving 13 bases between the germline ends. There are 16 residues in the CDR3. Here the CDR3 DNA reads TGTGCCAGCAGTGAAGAGGCGACAGGATTCTACAATGAGCAGTTCTTC. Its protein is CASSEEATGFYNEQFF.

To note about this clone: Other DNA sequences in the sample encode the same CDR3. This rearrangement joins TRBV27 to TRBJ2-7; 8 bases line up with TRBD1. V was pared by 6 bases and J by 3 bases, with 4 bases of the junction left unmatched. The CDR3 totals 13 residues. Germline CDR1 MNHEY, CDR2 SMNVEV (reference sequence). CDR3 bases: TGTGCCAGCAGGAGGACAGGGAGCTACGAGCAGTACTTC. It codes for CASRRTGSYEQYF.

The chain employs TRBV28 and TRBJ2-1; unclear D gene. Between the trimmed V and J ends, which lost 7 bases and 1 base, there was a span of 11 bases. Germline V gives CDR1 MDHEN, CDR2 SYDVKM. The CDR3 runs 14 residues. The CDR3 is CASTLQASYNEQFF. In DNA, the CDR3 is TGTGCCAGCACTCTGCAGGCTTCCTACAATGAGCAGTTCTTC. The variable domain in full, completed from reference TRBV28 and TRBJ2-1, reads DVKVTQSSRYLVKRTGEKVFLECVQDMDHENMFWYRQDPGLGLRLIYFSYDVKMKEKGDIPEGYSVSREKKERFSLILESASTNQTSMYLCASTLQASYNEQFFGPGTRLTVL.

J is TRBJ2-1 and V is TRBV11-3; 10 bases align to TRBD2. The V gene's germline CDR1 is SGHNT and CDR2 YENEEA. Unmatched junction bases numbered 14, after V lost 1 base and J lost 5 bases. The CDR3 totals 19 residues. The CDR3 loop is CASSLVLRGLAYGDNEQFF. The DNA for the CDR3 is TGTGCCAGCAGCTTAGTCCTCCGGGGACTAGCGTACGGGGACAATGAGCAGTTCTTC. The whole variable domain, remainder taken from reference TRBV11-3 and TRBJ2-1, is EAGVVQSPRYKIIEKKQPVAFWCNPISGHNTLYWYLQNLGQGPELLIRYENEEAVDDSQLPKDRFSAERLKGVDSTLKIQPAELGDSAVYLCASSLVLRGLAYGDNEQFFGPGTRLTVL.